The present entry profiles one T cell receptor beta chain with its context. Assay used: immunoSEQ multiplex PCR; TCRdb lists only in-frame clones, some missing. In the table there are 75,000 to 95,000 clones, 70% to 85% of which are singletons. This sample is part of a study of OX40 agonist ivuxolimab in advanced cancers. There are 18 residues in the CDR3. V shed 4 bases and J 9 bases; nucleotides not matched to a gene: 21. Germline V gives CDR1 SGHNT, CDR2 YYREEE (reference sequence). The specimen was CD4+ or CD8+ T cells sorted from blood, collected in a trial of the OX40 agonist ivuxolimab. The sequence was collected from an adult with an advanced solid tumor such as melanoma, head and neck, liver or kidney cancer. The chain is built from TRBV5-4 and TRBJ2-2, with TRBD2 matching over 7 bases. The CDR3 loop reads CASSTGGPAEGIARELFF. CDR3 in DNA: TGTGCCAGCAGCACGGGAGGCCCAGCGGAAGGGATAGCTAGGGAGCTGTTTTTT. Together with reference TRBV5-4 and TRBJ2-2, the CDR3 gives the full variable domain: ETGVTQSPTHLIKTRGQQVTLRCSSQSGHNTVSWYQQALGQGPQFIFQYYREEENGRGNFPPRFSGLQFPNYSSELNVNALELDDSALYLCASSTGGPAEGIARELFFGEGSRLTVL.